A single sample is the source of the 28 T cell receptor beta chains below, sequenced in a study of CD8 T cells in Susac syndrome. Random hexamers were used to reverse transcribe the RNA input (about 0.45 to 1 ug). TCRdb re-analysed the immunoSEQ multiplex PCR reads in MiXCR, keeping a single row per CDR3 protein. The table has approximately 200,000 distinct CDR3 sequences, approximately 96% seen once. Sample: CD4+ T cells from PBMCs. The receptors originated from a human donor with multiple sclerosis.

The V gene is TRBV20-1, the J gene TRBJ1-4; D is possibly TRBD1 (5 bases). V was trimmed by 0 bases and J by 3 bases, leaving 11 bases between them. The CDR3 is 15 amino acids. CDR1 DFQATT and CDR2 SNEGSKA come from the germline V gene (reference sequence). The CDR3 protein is CSARDSGTANEKLFF. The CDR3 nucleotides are TGCAGTGCTAGAGATTCCGGGACGGCTAATGAAAAACTGTTTTTT.

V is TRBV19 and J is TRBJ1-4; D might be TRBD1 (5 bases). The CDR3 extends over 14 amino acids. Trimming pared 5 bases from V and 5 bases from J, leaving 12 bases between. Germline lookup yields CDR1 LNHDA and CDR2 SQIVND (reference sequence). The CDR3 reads CASSDGRGNEKLFF. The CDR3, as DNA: TGTGCCAGTAGTGATGGTCGGGGGAATGAAAAACTGTTTTTT. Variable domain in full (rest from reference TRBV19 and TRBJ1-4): DGGITQSPKYLFRKEGQNVTLSCEQNLNHDAMYWYRQDPGQGLRLIYYSQIVNDFQKGDIAEGYSVSREKKESFPLTVTSAQKNPTAFYLCASSDGRGNEKLFFGSGTQLSVL.

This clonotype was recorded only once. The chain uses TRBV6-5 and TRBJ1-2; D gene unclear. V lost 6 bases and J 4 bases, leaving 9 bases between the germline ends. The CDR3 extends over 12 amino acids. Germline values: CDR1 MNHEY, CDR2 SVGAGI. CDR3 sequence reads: CASRRAAYGYTF. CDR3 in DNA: TGTGCCAGCAGGCGAGCAGCCTATGGCTACACCTTC.

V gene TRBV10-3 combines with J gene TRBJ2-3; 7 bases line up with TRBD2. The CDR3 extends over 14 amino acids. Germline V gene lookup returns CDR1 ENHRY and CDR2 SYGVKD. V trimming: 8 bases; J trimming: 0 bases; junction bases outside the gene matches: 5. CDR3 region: CAIRGGGSTDTQYF. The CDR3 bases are TGTGCCATCCGCGGCGGGGGAAGCACAGATACGCAGTATTTT.

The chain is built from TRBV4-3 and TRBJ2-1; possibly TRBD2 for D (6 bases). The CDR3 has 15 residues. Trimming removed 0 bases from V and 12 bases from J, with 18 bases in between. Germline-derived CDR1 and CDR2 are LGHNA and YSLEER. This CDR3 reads CASSQDSDWGTRQFF. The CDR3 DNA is TGCGCCAGCAGCCAAGATTCCGATTGGGGGACTCGGCAGTTCTTC.

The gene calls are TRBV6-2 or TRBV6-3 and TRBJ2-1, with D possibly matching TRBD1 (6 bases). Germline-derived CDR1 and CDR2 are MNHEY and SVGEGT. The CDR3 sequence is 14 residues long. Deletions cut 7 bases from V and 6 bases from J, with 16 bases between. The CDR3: CASTKGHHLNEQFF. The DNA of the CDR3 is TGTGCCAGCACCAAGGGACACCACCTCAATGAGCAGTTCTTC.

DNA of the CDR3: TGTGCCTGGAGCAAATACAATGAGCAGTTCTTC. It translates to CAWSKYNEQFF. This sequence joins TRBV30 and TRBJ2-1; D is ambiguous. The CDR3 totals 11 residues. CDR1 is GTSNPN and CDR2 is SVGIG in the germline V gene (reference sequence). Trimming removed 3 bases at V and 4 bases at J, with 4 bases between.

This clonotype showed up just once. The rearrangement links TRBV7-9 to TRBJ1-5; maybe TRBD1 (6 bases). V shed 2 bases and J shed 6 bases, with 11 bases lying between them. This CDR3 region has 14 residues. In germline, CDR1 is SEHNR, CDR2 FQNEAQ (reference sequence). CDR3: CASSLSGAGQPQHF. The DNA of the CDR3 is TGTGCCAGCAGCTTATCAGGGGCAGGTCAGCCCCAGCATTTT.

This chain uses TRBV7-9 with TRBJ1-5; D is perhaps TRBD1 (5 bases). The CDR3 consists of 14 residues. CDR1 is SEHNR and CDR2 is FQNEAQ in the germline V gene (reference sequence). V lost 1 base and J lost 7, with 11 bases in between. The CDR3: CASSLVGEGQPQHF. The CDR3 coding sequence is TGTGCCAGCAGCTTAGTAGGGGAGGGACAGCCCCAGCATTTT. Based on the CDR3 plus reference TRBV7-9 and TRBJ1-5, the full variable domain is DTGVSQNPRHKITKRGQNVTFRCDPISEHNRLYWYRQTLGQGPEFLTYFQNEAQLEKSRLLSDRFSAERPKGSFSTLEIQRTEQGDSAMYLCASSLVGEGQPQHFGDGTRLSIL.

CDR3 nucleotide sequence: TGTGCCAGCAGGATTCGAGAAGACCGGGAGCTGTTTTTT. Translation gives CASRIREDRELFF. V usage is TRBV7-9 and J usage is TRBJ2-2; no reliable D call. Trimming pared 6 bases from V and 9 bases from J, leaving 14 bases between. Germline V CDR1 and CDR2: SEHNR, FQNEAQ (reference sequence). The CDR3 contains 13 residues. Variable domain in full (rest from reference TRBV7-9 and TRBJ2-2): DTGVSQNPRHKITKRGQNVTFRCDPISEHNRLYWYRQTLGQGPEFLTYFQNEAQLEKSRLLSDRFSAERPKGSFSTLEIQRTEQGDSAMYLCASRIREDRELFFGEGSRLTVL.

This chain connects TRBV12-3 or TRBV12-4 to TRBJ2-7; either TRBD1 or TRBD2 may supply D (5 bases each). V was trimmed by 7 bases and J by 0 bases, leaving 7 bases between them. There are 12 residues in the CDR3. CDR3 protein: CASTGSSYEQYF. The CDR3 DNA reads TGTGCCAGCACAGGGAGCTCCTACGAGCAGTACTTC.

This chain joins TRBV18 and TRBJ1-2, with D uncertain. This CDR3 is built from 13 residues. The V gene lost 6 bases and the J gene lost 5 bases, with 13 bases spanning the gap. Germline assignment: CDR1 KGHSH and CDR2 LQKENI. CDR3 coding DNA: TGTGCCAGCTCGTGGCGAGAGACTTATGGCTACACCTTC. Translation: CASSWRETYGYTF.

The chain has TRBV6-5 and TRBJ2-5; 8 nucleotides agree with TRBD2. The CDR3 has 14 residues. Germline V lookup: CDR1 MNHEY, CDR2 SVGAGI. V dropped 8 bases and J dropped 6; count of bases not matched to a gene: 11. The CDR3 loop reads CASRPPGGQKTQYF. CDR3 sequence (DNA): TGTGCCAGCCGACCCCCGGGGGGGCAAAAGACCCAGTACTTC.

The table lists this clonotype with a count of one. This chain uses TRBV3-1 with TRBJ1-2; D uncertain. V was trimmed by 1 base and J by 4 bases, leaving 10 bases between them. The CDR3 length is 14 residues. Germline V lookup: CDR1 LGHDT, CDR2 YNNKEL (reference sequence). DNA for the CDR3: TGTGCCAGCAGCCAAGGGGTCCACCTCTATGGCTACACCTTC. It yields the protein CASSQGVHLYGYTF. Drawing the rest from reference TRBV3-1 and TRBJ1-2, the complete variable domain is DTAVSQTPKYLVTQMGNDKSIKCEQNLGHDTMYWYKQDSKKFLKIMFSYNNKELIINETVPNRFSPKSPDKAHLNLHINSLELGDSAVYFCASSQGVHLYGYTFGSGTRLTVV.

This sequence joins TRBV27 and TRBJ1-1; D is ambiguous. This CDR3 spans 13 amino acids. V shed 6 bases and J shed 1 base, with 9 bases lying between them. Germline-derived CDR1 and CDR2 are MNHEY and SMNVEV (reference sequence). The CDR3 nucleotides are TGTGCCAGCAGGCCTTACGGGAACACTGAAGCTTTCTTT. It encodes CASRPYGNTEAFF.

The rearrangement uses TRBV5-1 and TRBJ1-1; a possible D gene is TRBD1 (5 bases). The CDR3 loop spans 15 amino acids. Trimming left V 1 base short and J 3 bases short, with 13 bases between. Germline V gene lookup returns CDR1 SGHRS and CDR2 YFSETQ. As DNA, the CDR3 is TGCGCCAGCAGCTTGATTCCGACAGCGGACACTGAAGCTTTCTTT. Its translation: CASSLIPTADTEAFF.

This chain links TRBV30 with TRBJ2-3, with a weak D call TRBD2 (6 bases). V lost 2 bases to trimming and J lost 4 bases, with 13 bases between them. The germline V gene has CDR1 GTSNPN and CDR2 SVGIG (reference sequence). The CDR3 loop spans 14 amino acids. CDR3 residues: CAWSLGLSADTQYF. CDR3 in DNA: TGTGCCTGGAGTTTGGGACTCAGCGCAGATACGCAGTATTTT.

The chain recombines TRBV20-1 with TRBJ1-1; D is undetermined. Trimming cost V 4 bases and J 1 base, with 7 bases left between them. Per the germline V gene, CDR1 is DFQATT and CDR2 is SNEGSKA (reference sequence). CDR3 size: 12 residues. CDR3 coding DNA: TGCAGTGCTACAGGACCGAACACTGAAGCTTTCTTT. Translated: CSATGPNTEAFF.

The CDR3 sequence: CAWSMGQGNNSPLHF. The CDR3 DNA follows: TGTGCCTGGAGTATGGGACAGGGTAATAATTCACCCCTCCACTTT. The gene calls are TRBV30 and TRBJ1-6, with TRBD1 matching over 9 bases. Per the germline V gene, CDR1 is GTSNPN and CDR2 is SVGIG (reference sequence). The ends lost 2 bases at V and 5 bases at J; junction bases unmatched: 4. The CDR3 is 15 residues long.

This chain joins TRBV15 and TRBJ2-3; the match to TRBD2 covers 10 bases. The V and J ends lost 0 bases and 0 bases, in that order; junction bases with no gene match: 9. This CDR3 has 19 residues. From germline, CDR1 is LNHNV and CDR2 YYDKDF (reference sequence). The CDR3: CATSRDPFSGGISTDTQYF. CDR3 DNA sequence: TGTGCCACCAGCAGAGATCCGTTTAGCGGGGGGATTAGCACAGATACGCAGTATTTT.

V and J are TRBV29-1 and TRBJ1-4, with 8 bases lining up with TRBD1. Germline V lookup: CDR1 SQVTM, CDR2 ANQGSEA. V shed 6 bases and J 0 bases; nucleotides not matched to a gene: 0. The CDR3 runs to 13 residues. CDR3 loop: CSVQGATNEKLFF. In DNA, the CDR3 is TGCAGCGTACAGGGGGCAACTAATGAAAAACTGTTTTTT.

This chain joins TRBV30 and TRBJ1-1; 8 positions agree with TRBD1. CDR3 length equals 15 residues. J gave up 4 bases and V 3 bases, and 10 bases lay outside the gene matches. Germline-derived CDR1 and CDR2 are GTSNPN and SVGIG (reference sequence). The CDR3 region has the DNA TGTGCCTGGAGCCCAGGGGGCGTCGTATCCACTGAAGCTTTCTTT. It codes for CAWSPGGVVSTEAFF.

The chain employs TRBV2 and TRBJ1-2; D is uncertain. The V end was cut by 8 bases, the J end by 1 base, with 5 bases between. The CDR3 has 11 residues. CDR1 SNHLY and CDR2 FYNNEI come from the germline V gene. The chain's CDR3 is CASLFNYGYTF. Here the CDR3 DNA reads TGTGCCAGCTTATTTAACTATGGCTACACCTTC.

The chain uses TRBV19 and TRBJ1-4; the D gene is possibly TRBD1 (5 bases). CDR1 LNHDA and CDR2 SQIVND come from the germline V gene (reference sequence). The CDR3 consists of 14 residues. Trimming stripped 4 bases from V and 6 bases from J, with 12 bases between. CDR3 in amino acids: CASSRGTTDEKLFF. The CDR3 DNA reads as TGTGCCAGTAGTAGAGGGACTACTGATGAAAAACTGTTTTTT.

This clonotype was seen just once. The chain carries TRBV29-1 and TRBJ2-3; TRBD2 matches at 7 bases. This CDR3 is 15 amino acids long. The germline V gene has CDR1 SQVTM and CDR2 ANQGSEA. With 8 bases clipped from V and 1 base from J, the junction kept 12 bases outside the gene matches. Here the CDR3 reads CSTRGETSGTDTQYF. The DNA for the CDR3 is TGCAGCACACGAGGGGAAACTAGCGGCACAGATACGCAGTATTTT.

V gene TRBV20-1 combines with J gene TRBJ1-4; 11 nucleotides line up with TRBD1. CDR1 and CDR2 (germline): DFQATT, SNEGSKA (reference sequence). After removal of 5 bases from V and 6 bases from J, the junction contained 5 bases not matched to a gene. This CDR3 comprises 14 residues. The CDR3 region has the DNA TGCAGTGCTGAGAGGACAGGGGGCGATGAAAAACTGTTTTTT. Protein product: CSAERTGGDEKLFF.

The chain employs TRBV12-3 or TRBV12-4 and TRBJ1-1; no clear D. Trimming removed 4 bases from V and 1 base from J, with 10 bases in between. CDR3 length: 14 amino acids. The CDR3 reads CASSWFVGNTEAFF. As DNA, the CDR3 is TGTGCCAGCAGTTGGTTCGTGGGGAACACTGAAGCTTTCTTT.

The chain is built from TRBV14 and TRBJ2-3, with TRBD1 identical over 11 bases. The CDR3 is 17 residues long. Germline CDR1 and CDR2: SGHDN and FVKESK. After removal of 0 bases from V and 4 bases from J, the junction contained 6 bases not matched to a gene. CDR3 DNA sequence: TGTGCCAGCAGCCAAGATTGGACAGGGGGCATCGCAGATACGCAGTATTTT. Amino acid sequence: CASSQDWTGGIADTQYF.